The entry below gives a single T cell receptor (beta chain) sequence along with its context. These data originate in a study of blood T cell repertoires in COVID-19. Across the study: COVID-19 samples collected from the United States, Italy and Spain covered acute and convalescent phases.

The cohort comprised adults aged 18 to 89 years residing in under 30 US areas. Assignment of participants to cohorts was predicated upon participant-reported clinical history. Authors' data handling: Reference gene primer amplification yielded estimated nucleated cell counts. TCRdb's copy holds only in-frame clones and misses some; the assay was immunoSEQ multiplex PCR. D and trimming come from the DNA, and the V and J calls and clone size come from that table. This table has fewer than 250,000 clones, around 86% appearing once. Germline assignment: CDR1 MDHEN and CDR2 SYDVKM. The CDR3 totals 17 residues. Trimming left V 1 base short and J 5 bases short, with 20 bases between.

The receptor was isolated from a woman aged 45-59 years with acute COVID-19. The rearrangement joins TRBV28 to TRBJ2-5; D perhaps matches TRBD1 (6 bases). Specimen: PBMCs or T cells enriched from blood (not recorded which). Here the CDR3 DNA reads TGTGCCAGCAGTTTATTGCCCCAACAGGGTCCTGGGGAGACCCAGTACTTC. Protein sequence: CASSLLPQQGPGETQYF.